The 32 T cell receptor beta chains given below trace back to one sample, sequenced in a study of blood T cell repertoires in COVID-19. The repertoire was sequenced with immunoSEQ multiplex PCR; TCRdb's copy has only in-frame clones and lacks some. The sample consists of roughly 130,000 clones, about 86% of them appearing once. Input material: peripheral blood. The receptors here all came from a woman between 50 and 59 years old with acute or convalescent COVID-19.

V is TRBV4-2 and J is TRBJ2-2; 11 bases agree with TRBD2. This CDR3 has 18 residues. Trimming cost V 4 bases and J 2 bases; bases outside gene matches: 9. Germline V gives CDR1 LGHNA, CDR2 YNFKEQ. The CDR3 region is CASSLGLGLAVNTGELFF. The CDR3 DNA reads TGTGCCAGCAGCCTGGGGCTGGGACTAGCGGTTAACACCGGGGAGCTGTTTTTT.

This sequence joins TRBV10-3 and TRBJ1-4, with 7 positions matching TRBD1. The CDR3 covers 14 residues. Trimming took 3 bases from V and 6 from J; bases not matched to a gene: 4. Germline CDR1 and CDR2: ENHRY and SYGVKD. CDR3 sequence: CAISDKGADEKLFF. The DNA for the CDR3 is TGTGCCATCAGTGATAAGGGGGCGGATGAAAAACTGTTTTTT.

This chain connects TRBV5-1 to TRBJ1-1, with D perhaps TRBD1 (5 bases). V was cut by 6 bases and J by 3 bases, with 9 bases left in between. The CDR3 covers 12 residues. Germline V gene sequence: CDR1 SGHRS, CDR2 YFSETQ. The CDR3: CASNRGDTEAFF. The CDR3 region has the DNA TGCGCCAGCAACCGGGGGGACACTGAAGCTTTCTTT. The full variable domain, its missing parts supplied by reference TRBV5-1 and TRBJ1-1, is KAGVTQTPRYLIKTRGQQVTLSCSPISGHRSVSWYQQTPGQGLQFLFEYFSETQRNKGNFPGRFSGRQFSNSRSEMNVSTLELGDSALYLCASNRGDTEAFFGQGTRLTVV.

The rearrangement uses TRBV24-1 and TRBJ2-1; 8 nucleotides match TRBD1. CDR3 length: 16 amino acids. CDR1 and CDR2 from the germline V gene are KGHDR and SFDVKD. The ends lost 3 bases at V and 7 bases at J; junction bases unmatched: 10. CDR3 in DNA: TGTGCCACCAGTGATAGAGGGACAGGTAATCTAAATGAGCAGTTCTTC. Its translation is CATSDRGTGNLNEQFF.

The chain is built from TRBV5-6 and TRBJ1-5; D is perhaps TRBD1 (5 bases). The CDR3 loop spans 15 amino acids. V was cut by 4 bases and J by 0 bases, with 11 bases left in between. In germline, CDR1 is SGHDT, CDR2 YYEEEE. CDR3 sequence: CASSQRQNSNQPQHF. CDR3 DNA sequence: TGTGCCAGCAGCCAAAGACAGAATAGCAATCAGCCCCAGCATTTT.

CDR3 bases: TGTGCCAGCAGCTTAGTAGATAGAGAGACCCAGTACTTC. Residues: CASSLVDRETQYF. The J gene is TRBJ2-5, the V gene TRBV7-9; the D is unclear. Trimming stripped 1 base from V and 4 bases from J, with 7 bases between. The CDR3 has 13 amino acids. The germline V gene has CDR1 SEHNR and CDR2 FQNEAQ (reference sequence).

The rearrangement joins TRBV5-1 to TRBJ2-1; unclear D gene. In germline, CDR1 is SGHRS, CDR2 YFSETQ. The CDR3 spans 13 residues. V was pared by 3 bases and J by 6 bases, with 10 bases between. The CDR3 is CASSSIGVNEQFF. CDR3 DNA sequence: TGCGCCAGCAGCTCGATAGGAGTCAATGAGCAGTTCTTC.

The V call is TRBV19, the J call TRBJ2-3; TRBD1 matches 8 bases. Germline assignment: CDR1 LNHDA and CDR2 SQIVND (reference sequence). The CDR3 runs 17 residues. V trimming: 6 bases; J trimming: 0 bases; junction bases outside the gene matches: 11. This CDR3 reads CASRPFPGTGSTDTQYF. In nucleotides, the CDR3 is TGTGCCAGTAGACCCTTCCCCGGGACAGGTAGCACAGATACGCAGTATTTT.

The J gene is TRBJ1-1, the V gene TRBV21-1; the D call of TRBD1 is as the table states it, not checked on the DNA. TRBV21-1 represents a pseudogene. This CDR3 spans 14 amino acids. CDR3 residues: CASSRTVLDTEAFF. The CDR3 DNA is TGTGCCAGCAGCCGGACAGTGCTCGACACTGAAGCTTTCTTT.

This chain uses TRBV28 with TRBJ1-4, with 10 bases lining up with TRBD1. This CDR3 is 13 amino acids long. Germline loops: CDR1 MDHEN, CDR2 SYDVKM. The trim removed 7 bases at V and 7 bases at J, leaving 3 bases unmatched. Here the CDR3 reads CASNRDRGEKLFF. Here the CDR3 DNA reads TGTGCCAGCAACCGGGACAGGGGTGAAAAACTGTTTTTT.

CDR3 DNA sequence: TGTGCCAGCAACACAATGGGGGGGAGCAATCAGCCCCAGCATTTT. Protein: CASNTMGGSNQPQHF. This chain links TRBV6-5 with TRBJ1-5, with D perhaps TRBD1 (5 bases). This CDR3 contains 15 residues. V lost 7 bases and J 1 base, leaving 14 bases between the germline ends. Germline CDR1 MNHEY, CDR2 SVGAGI.

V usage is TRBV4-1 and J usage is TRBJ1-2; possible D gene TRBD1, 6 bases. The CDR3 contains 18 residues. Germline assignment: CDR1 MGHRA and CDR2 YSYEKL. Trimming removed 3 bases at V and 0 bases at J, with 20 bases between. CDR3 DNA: TGCGCCAGCAGCCAGGGTGGGGGCCAGGGGCACTCTAACTATGGCTACACCTTC. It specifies CASSQGGGQGHSNYGYTF.

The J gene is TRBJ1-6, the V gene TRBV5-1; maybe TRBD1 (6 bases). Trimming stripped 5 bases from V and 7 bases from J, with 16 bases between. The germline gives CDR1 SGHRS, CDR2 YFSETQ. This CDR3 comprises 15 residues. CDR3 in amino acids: CASSRSGVVNSPLHF. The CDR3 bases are TGCGCCAGCAGTCGTTCAGGGGTTGTGAATTCACCCCTCCACTTT.

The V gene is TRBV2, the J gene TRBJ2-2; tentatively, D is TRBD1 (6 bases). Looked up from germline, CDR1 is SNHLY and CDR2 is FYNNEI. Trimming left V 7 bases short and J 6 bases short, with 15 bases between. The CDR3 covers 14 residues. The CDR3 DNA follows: TGTGCCAGCAACCAAGGTGGGGGCGCCGGGGAGCTGTTTTTT. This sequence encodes CASNQGGGAGELFF.

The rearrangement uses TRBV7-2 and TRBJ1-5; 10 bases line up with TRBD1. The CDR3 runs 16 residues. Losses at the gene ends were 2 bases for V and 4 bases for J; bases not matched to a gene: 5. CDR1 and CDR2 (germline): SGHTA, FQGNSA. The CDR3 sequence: CASSLFGQGVNQPQHF. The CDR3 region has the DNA TGTGCCAGCAGCTTATTCGGACAGGGGGTGAATCAGCCCCAGCATTTT.

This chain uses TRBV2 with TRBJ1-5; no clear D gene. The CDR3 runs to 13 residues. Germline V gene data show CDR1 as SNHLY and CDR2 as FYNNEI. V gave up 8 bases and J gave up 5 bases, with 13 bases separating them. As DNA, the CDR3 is TGTGCCAGCCACCGGGAACAAGATCAGCCCCAGCATTTT. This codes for CASHREQDQPQHF.

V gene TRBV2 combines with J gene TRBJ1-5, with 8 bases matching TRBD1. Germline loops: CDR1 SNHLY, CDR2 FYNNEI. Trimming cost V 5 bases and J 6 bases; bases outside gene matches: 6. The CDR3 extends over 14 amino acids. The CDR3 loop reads CASSRQGSGQPQHF. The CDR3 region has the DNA TGTGCCAGCAGTCGACAGGGGTCGGGTCAGCCCCAGCATTTT. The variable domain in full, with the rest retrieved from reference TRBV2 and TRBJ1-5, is EPEVTQTPSHQVTQMGQEVILRCVPISNHLYFYWYRQILGQKVEFLVSFYNNEISEKSEIFDDQFSVERPDGSNFTLKIRSTKLEDSAMYFCASSRQGSGQPQHFGDGTRLSIL.

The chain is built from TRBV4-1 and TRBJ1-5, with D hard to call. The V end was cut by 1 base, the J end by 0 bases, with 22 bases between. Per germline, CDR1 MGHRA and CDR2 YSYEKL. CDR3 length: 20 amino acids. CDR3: CASSQGFGGGGTTSNQPQHF. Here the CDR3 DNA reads TGCGCCAGCAGCCAAGGTTTCGGCGGCGGCGGCACGACTAGCAATCAGCCCCAGCATTTT.

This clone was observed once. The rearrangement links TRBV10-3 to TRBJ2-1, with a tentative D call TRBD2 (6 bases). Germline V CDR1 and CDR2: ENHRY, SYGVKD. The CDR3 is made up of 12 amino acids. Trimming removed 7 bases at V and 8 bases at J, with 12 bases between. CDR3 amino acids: CAIKRGGDEQFF. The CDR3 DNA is TGTGCCATCAAACGGGGCGGGGATGAGCAGTTCTTC.

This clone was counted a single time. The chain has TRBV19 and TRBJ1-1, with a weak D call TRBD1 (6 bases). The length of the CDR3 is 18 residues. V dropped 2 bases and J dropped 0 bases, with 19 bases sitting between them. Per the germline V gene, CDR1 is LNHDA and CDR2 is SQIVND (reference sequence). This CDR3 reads CASSILVVAGAMNTEAFF. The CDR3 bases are TGTGCCAGTAGTATATTGGTTGTGGCAGGGGCAATGAACACTGAAGCTTTCTTT.

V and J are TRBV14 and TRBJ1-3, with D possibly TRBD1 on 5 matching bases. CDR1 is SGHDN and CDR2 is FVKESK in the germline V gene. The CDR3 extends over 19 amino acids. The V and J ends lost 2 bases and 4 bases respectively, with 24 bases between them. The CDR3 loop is CASSQKDKTTGLLGNTIYF. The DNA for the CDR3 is TGTGCCAGCAGCCAAAAAGATAAGACAACAGGCCTACTCGGAAACACCATATATTTT.

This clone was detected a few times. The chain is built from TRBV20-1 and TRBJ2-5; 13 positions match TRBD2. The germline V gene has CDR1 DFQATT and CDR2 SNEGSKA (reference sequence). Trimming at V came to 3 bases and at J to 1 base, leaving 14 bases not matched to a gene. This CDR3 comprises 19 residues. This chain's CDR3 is CSASGTFRGLAGSQETQYF. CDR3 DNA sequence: TGCAGTGCTAGTGGAACGTTTCGGGGACTAGCGGGGAGCCAAGAGACCCAGTACTTC.

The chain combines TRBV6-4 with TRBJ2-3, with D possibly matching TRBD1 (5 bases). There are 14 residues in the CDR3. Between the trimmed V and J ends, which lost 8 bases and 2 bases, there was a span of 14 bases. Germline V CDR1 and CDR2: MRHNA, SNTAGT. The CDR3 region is CASSPTTVTDTQYF. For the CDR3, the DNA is TGTGCCAGCTCCCCAACGACAGTCACAGATACGCAGTATTTT.

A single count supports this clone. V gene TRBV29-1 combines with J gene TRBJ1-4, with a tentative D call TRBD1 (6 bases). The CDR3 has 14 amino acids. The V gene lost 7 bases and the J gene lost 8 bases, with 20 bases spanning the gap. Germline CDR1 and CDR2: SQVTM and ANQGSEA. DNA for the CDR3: TGCAGCGGAAAACAGGGAAATTTTGGAGAAAAACTGTTTTTT. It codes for CSGKQGNFGEKLFF.

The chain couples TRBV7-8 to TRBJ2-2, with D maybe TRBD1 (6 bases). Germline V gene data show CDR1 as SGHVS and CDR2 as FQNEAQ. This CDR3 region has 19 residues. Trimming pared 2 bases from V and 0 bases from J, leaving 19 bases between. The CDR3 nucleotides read TGTGCCAGCAGCTTATTTAGGGGACAAGGCGTCGCGAACACCGGGGAGCTGTTTTTT. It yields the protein CASSLFRGQGVANTGELFF.

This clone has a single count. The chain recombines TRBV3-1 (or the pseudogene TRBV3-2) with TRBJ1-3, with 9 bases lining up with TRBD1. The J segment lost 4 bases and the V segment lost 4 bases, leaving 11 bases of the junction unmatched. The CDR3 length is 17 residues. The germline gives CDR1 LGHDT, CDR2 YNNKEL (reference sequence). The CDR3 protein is CASSRGVTGGLGNTIYF. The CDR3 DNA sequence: TGTGCCAGCAGCCGAGGAGTCACAGGGGGCTTAGGAAACACCATATATTTT.

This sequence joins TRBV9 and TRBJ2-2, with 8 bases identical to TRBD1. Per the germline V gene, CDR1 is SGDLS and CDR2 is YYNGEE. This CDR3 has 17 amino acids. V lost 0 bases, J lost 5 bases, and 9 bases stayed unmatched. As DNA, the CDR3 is TGTGCCAGCAGCGTAGGGCCCCAGGGGGCGCGGACCGGGGAGCTGTTTTTT. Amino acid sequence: CASSVGPQGARTGELFF.

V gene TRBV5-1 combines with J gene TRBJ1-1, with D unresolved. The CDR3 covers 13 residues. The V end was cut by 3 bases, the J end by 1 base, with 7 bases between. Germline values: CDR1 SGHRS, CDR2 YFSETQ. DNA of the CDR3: TGCGCCAGCAGCTACGGGTCGAACACTGAAGCTTTCTTT. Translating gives CASSYGSNTEAFF.

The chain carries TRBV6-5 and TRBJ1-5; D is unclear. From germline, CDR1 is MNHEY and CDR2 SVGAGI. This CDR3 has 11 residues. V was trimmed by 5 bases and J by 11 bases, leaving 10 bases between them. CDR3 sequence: CASSQQFTQHF. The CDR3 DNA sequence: TGTGCCAGCAGTCAACAGTTTACCCAGCATTTT.

CDR3 sequence: CASSSGTNSPLHF. CDR3 coding DNA: TGTGCCAGCAGTTCCGGGACAAATTCACCCCTCCACTTT. The chain carries TRBV14 and TRBJ1-6, with D tentatively TRBD1 (6 bases). This CDR3 comprises 13 residues. CDR1 is SGHDN and CDR2 is FVKESK in the germline V gene. Between the trimmed V and J ends, which lost 6 bases and 7 bases, there was a span of 10 bases.

Here the CDR3 reads CASRLPDRDNTEAFF. CDR3 coding DNA: TGTGCCAGCAGACTCCCGGACAGGGATAACACTGAAGCTTTCTTT. The chain has TRBV28 and TRBJ1-1; 8 bases are shared with TRBD1. There are 15 residues in the CDR3. V shed 6 bases and J 2 bases; nucleotides not matched to a gene: 8. Germline CDR1 reads MDHEN; CDR2 reads SYDVKM.

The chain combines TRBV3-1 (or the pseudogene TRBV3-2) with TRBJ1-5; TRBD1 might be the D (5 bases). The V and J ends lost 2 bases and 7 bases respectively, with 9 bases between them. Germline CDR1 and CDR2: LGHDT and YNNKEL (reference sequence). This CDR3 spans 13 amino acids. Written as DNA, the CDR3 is TGTGCCAGCAGCCAACTCAGGGAACAGCCCCAGCATTTT. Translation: CASSQLREQPQHF.